The 19 T cell receptor beta chains listed next were all sequenced from one sample in a study of shared T cell receptors in the human thymus. Produced via immunoSEQ multiplex PCR; TCRdb's table is partial and in-frame only. The top ten clones hold approximately 0.0097% of a sample with hundreds of thousands of clones, about 87% of them seen once. The same data also contributed to another study, on human thymus T cells.

Sequencing was done on a sample of thymocytes. All receptors derive from a boy less than two years old with a congenital heart defect.

The rearrangement uses TRBV2 and TRBJ2-2; D is possibly TRBD1 (6 bases). Trimming removed 6 bases at V and 1 base at J, with 9 bases between. Germline CDR1 SNHLY, CDR2 FYNNEI. The CDR3 contains 14 residues. The CDR3 sequence: CASSGQRNTGELFF. In nucleotides, the CDR3 is TGTGCCAGCAGCGGACAGAGGAACACCGGGGAGCTGTTTTTT.

This clone showed up just a few times. V is TRBV18 and J is TRBJ2-1, with 12 bases aligning to TRBD2. The V gene end was trimmed by 3 bases and the J gene end by 8 bases; junction bases not matched to a gene: 11. This CDR3 is 17 amino acids long. Germline loops: CDR1 KGHSH, CDR2 LQKENI. The CDR3, as DNA: TGTGCCAGCTCACCCCTCGGGACTAGCGGGCCGGGCTATGAGCAGTTCTTC. It codes for CASSPLGTSGPGYEQFF.

The chain's CDR3 is CASSTPRGVGLNEQFF. The CDR3 nucleotides are TGTGCCAGCAGCACGCCTCGGGGGGTGGGTTTGAATGAGCAGTTCTTC. J is TRBJ2-1 and V is TRBV28; 7 nucleotides align to TRBD2. Germline values: CDR1 MDHEN, CDR2 SYDVKM. The J segment lost 7 bases and the V segment lost 6 bases, leaving 15 bases of the junction unmatched. This CDR3 region has 16 residues.

V usage is TRBV15 and J usage is TRBJ2-1; 8 nucleotides agree with TRBD1. V gave up 0 bases and J gave up 5 bases; unmatched junction bases: 12. The CDR3 extends over 18 amino acids. Germline V gene sequence: CDR1 LNHNV, CDR2 YYDKDF (reference sequence). The CDR3 sequence: CATSRDRPGGTPHNEQFF. CDR3 DNA: TGTGCCACCAGCAGAGATCGCCCAGGGGGCACTCCACACAATGAGCAGTTCTTC.

This clone was seen only a few times. The chain is built from TRBV6-1 and TRBJ2-7, with D possibly being TRBD1 (5 bases). Germline assignment: CDR1 MNHNS and CDR2 SASEGT. V gave up 6 bases and J gave up 5 bases, with 17 bases separating them. This CDR3 has 14 amino acids. CDR3 protein: CASSQVQGLNEQYF. DNA of the CDR3: TGTGCCAGCAGCCAGGTGCAGGGCTTAAACGAGCAGTACTTC.

The J gene is TRBJ2-2, the V gene TRBV27; a weak D match, TRBD2 (5 bases). Trimming removed 2 bases from V and 5 bases from J, with 15 bases in between. CDR1 and CDR2 (germline): MNHEY, SMNVEV (reference sequence). The CDR3 length is 16 residues. The CDR3 here is CASSLRATSVTGELFF. As DNA, the CDR3 is TGTGCCAGCAGTTTACGCGCCACTAGTGTTACCGGGGAGCTGTTTTTT.

The rearrangement joins TRBV7-2 to TRBJ1-6, with D hard to call. The length of the CDR3 is 16 residues. V was cut by 6 bases and J by 0 bases, with 12 bases left in between. The germline V gene encodes CDR1 SGHTA and CDR2 FQGNSA. The CDR3: CASSPRLNSYNSPLHF. CDR3 in DNA: TGTGCCAGCAGTCCCCGACTGAACTCCTATAATTCACCCCTCCACTTT.

This clone is a singleton in its sample. Other DNA variants within this sample encode the same CDR3. The CDR3 spells CASSYVGAHPPLHF. CDR3 nucleotide sequence: TGTGCCAGCAGTTACGTAGGGGCGCATCCACCCCTCCACTTT. The chain uses TRBV6-5 and TRBJ1-6; D may be TRBD1 (5 bases). V lost 2 bases and J 11 bases, leaving 13 bases between the germline ends. CDR3 length equals 14 residues. From germline, CDR1 is MNHEY and CDR2 SVGAGI.

The chain uses TRBV19 and TRBJ1-5; D is possibly TRBD1 (5 bases). The CDR3 consists of 14 residues. The V end lost 8 bases, the J end lost 5 bases, and 16 bases lay between the germline ends. CDR1 LNHDA and CDR2 SQIVND come from the germline V gene (reference sequence). The CDR3 DNA sequence: TGTGCCAGTGAAGAGGCCGGGGGAGATCAGCCCCAGCATTTT. As protein: CASEEAGGDQPQHF.

The rearrangement links TRBV27 to TRBJ1-3, with D possibly matching TRBD1 (5 bases). The length of the CDR3 is 18 residues. Trimming left V 5 bases short and J 0 bases short, with 20 bases between. Germline V lookup: CDR1 MNHEY, CDR2 SMNVEV (reference sequence). As DNA, the CDR3 is TGTGCCAGCAGTCCAATGGGTCTAGGGGTGGCCTCTGGAAACACCATATATTTT. Its translation is CASSPMGLGVASGNTIYF.

The chain links TRBV27 to TRBJ2-7; TRBD1 aligns across 8 bases. Per the germline V gene, CDR1 is MNHEY and CDR2 is SMNVEV (reference sequence). V trimming: 6 bases; J trimming: 0 bases; junction bases outside the gene matches: 22. This CDR3 has 20 amino acids. In DNA, the CDR3 is TGTGCCAGCAGCTTCAGGGGGCCGGAGAGGTCTCTCAAAAACTCCTACGAGCAGTACTTC. Its translation is CASSFRGPERSLKNSYEQYF.

Points on this clone: At one end the junction does not follow the germline gene, possibly because of a read error. The chain uses TRBV5-1 and TRBJ2-1; D unresolved. This CDR3 is built from 13 residues. Germline lookup yields CDR1 SGHRS and CDR2 YFSETQ. This chain's CDR3 is CASSLSPADEQFF. The CDR3 bases are TGTGCCAGCAGCTTGTCCCCTGCGGATGAGCAGTTCTTC.

In this sample, this clone turned up a few times. The chain recombines TRBV4-2 with TRBJ2-2, with a tentative D call TRBD1 (7 bases). CDR1 LGHNA and CDR2 YNFKEQ come from the germline V gene. CDR3 length equals 17 residues. V was shortened by 3 bases and J by 3 bases, with 17 bases between the two germline ends. The CDR3 region is CASSQDRQGGDTGELFF. In DNA form, the CDR3 reads TGTGCCAGCAGCCAGGACCGACAGGGAGGAGACACCGGGGAGCTGTTTTTT.

V usage is TRBV11-2 and J usage is TRBJ2-2; TRBD2 agrees at 14 bases. J lost 4 bases, V lost 5 bases, and 6 bases had no gene match. The CDR3 totals 17 residues. Germline CDR1 and CDR2: SGHAT and FQNNGV. CDR3: CASSPLGTSGSTGELFF. In DNA, the CDR3 is TGTGCCAGCAGCCCACTCGGGACTAGCGGGAGCACCGGGGAGCTGTTTTTT.

This chain joins TRBV10-3 and TRBJ2-3; 9 nucleotides match TRBD2. This CDR3 is built from 14 residues. Germline V gene lookup returns CDR1 ENHRY and CDR2 SYGVKD. V lost 10 bases and J lost 5; bases outside the gene matches: 10. The CDR3 protein is CATKQRGALDTQYF. DNA for the CDR3: TGTGCCACCAAACAGCGGGGGGCCTTAGATACGCAGTATTTT.

The chain joins TRBV14 to TRBJ1-1, with D uncertain. Germline V gives CDR1 SGHDN, CDR2 FVKESK. This CDR3 is 15 amino acids long. The germline V and J ends were trimmed by 1 base and 0 bases, with 9 bases remaining between them. The CDR3 loop reads CASSQGEVLNTEAFF. CDR3 DNA sequence: TGTGCCAGCAGCCAAGGTGAGGTCTTGAACACTGAAGCTTTCTTT.

The chain combines TRBV25-1 with TRBJ2-7, with D unclear. The CDR3 length is 15 residues. Trimming removed 4 bases at V and 1 base at J, with 14 bases between. Germline CDR1 is MGHDK and CDR2 is SYGVNS. The CDR3 here is CASSAETPISYEQYF. The DNA for the CDR3 is TGTGCCAGCAGTGCCGAGACACCGATTTCCTACGAGCAGTACTTC.

The rearrangement links TRBV13 to TRBJ2-5; TRBD1 matches at 11 bases. After removal of 5 bases from V and 4 bases from J, the junction contained 12 bases not matched to a gene. CDR1 and CDR2 from the germline V gene are PRHDT and FYEKMQ (reference sequence). The CDR3 sequence is 17 residues long. CDR3 coding DNA: TGTGCCAGCAGCGCCGGACAGGGGGCGGTAACAGCAGAGACCCAGTACTTC. Protein sequence: CASSAGQGAVTAETQYF.

The rearrangement links TRBV18 to TRBJ2-3; tentatively, D is TRBD1 (5 bases). The germline V gene encodes CDR1 KGHSH and CDR2 LQKENI. This CDR3 comprises 16 residues. Trimming removed 5 bases at V and 4 bases at J, with 19 bases between. The CDR3 bases are TGTGCCAGCTCAGCCACAGGCCACCCCCGGGCAGATACGCAGTATTTT. Its translation: CASSATGHPRADTQYF.